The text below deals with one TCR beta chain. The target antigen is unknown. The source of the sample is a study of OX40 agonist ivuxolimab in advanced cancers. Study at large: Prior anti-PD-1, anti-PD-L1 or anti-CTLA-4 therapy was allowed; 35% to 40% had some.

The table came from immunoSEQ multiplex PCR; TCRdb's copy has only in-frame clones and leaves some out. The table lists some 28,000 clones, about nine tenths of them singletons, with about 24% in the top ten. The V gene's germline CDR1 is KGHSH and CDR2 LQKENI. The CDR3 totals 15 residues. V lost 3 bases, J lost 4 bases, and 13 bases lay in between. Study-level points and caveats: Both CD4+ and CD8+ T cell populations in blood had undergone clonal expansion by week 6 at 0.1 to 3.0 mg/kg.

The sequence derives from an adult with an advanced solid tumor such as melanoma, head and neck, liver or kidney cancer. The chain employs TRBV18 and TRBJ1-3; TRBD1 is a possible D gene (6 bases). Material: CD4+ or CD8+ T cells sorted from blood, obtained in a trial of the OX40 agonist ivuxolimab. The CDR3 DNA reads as TGTGCCAGCTCACCGGATTCTGGGACAGGAAACACCATATATTTT. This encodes CASSPDSGTGNTIYF.